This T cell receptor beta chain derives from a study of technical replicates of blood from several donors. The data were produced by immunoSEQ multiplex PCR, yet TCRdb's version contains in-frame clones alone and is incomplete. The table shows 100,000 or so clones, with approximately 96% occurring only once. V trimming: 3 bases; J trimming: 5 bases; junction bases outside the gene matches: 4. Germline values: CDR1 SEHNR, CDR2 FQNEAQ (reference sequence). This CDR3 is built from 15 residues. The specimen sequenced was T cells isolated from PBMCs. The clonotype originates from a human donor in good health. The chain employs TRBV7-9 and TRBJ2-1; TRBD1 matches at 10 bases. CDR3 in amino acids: CASSFGQGGHNEQFF. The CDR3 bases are TGTGCCAGCAGCTTTGGACAGGGGGGACACAATGAGCAGTTCTTC.